Following are 10 T cell receptor beta chains from one sample sequenced in a study of tumor-infiltrating lymphocytes in primary liver carcinoma. The input was 450 to 500 ng total RNA; TCR beta cDNA was made from it with a constant-region primer. What produced the TCR beta libraries was three nested multiplex PCR rounds using slightly modified ARM-PCR. The two initial PCR rounds, approximately 10 cycles each, used TRBV1-TRBV30 forward and C-beta reverse primers. TCRdb re-called the multiplex PCR reads through MiXCR, storing one row per CDR3 protein. The data hold approximately 210,000 distinct CDR3 sequences, with almost 65% observed a single time. Blood RNA originated from unsorted whole blood, with germline DNA additionally extracted. Material for sequencing was peripheral blood. These receptors all come from a woman aged 55-70 years with primary liver carcinoma and hepatitis B virus infection.

Concerning this clonotype itself: In this CDR3 the conserved last residue, phenylalanine or tryptophan, is missing, so a read error is likely. No DNA is shown, since the ends of the CDR3 on it are uncertain; the CDR3 is the one TCRdb lists. The chain uses TRBV29-1 and TRBJ2-1. Germline loops: CDR1 SQVTM, CDR2 ANQGSEA. The CDR3 numbers 15 amino acids, ends counted. The CDR3 region is CSVEDPWSAYNERFY.

On this clonotype itself: An end of the junction differs from the germline gene, which may be a read error. For the CDR3, the DNA is TGTGCAAGCATGGGGGGGAGCTCCTACAATGAGCAGCTCTTC. As protein: CASMGGSSYNEQLF. The J gene is TRBJ2-1, the V gene TRBV11-1; the match to TRBD2 covers 7 bases. Germline CDR1 reads SGHAT; CDR2 reads FQDESV (reference sequence). CDR3 length: 14 residues. Based on the CDR3 plus reference TRBV11-1 and TRBJ2-1, the full variable domain is EAEVAQSPRYKITEKSQAVAFWCDPISGHATLYWYRQILGQGPELLVQFQDESVVDDSQLPKDRFSAERLKGVDSTLKIQPAELGDSAMYLCASMGGSSYNEQLFGPGTRLTVL.

A remark on this clonotype: One junction end disagrees with the germline gene, perhaps due to a read error. This chain uses TRBV11-2 with TRBJ2-3; 13 bases align to TRBD2. Germline V gives CDR1 SGHAT, CDR2 FQNNGV. The CDR3 extends over 16 amino acids. CDR3 bases: TGTGCCAGCCACCTCGGGACTAGCGGGAACACAGATACGCGGTATTTT. Its protein is CASHLGTSGNTDTRYF.

This clonotype appeared a few times. The chain employs TRBV28 and TRBJ1-2; D not resolved. Germline V gene sequence: CDR1 MDHEN, CDR2 SYDVKM. The germline V and J ends were trimmed by 2 bases and 8 bases, with 12 bases remaining between them. This CDR3 region has 13 residues. CDR3 sequence reads: CASSLPRTGGYTF. CDR3 DNA: TGTGCCAGCAGTTTACCGCGGACCGGAGGCTACACCTTC.

Of note for this clonotype: One end of the junction is discordant with germline, which a read error may explain. This chain uses TRBV29-1 with TRBJ2-5; 8 bases line up with TRBD1. The CDR3 is 13 residues long. CDR1 is SQVTM and CDR2 is ANQGSEA in the germline V gene. The CDR3 DNA sequence: TGTAGCACCGGACAGGGAGGTGGCGAGACCCAGTACTTC. Residues: CSTGQGGGETQYF.

In regard to this clonotype: The CDR3 does not end in the conserved phenylalanine or tryptophan, so this is likely a read error. The DNA is left out, because the CDR3 cannot be placed on it with certainty; the CDR3 is given as TCRdb lists it. The chain joins TRBV10-1 to TRBJ2-1. The CDR3 is 14 residues long, ends included. Germline loops: CDR1 WNHNN, CDR2 SYGVQD (reference sequence). CDR3 amino acids: CASSEGVSYNEEFL.

The V call is TRBV5-1, the J call TRBJ2-7, with 7 bases identical to TRBD2. The CDR3 sequence is 14 residues long. The J segment lost 5 bases and the V segment lost 0 bases, leaving 5 bases of the junction unmatched. The germline gives CDR1 SGHRS, CDR2 YFSETQ. The CDR3 nucleotides are TGCGCCAGCAGCTTGGGGACTAGAAGAGACGAGCAGTACTTC. Its translation: CASSLGTRRDEQYF. The full variable domain, with the rest looked up from reference TRBV5-1 and TRBJ2-7, is KAGVTQTPRYLIKTRGQQVTLSCSPISGHRSVSWYQQTPGQGLQFLFEYFSETQRNKGNFPGRFSGRQFSNSRSEMNVSTLELGDSALYLCASSLGTRRDEQYFGPGTRLTVT.

The genes are TRBV7-8 and TRBJ2-7; D uncertain. V shed 7 bases and J shed 4 bases, with 20 bases lying between them. CDR1 and CDR2 from the germline V gene are SGHVS and FQNEAQ. The CDR3 is 15 amino acids. The CDR3 nucleotides are TGTGCCAGCATTTACTTACAGAGGCCCAGTTACGAGCAGTACTTC. Amino acids: CASIYLQRPSYEQYF. The variable domain in full, completed from reference TRBV7-8 and TRBJ2-7, reads GAGVSQSPRYKVAKRGQDVALRCDPISGHVSLFWYQQALGQGPEFLTYFQNEAQLDKSGLPSDRFFAERPEGSVSTLKIQRTQQEDSAVYLCASIYLQRPSYEQYFGPGTRLTVT.

The table lists this clonotype with a few counts. The V and J genes are TRBV7-8 and TRBJ2-7; D is possibly TRBD1 or TRBD2 (6 bases each). The V gene lost 6 bases and the J gene lost 2 bases, with 17 bases spanning the gap. Per germline, CDR1 SGHVS and CDR2 FQNEAQ. This CDR3 contains 15 residues. The CDR3: CASRTRGRGAYEQYF. The CDR3, as DNA: TGTGCCAGCAGAACCCGGGGAAGGGGGGCCTACGAGCAGTACTTC.

A note on this clonotype: A much larger clone lies a single base off, so this may be a read error. V usage is TRBV6-1 and J usage is TRBJ2-7; no definite D call. The CDR3 loop spans 12 amino acids. CDR1 MNHNS and CDR2 SASEGT come from the germline V gene. The CDR3 coding sequence is TGTGCCAGCAGTGCAATGTCCTACGAGCTGTACTTC. Protein: CASSAMSYELYF.